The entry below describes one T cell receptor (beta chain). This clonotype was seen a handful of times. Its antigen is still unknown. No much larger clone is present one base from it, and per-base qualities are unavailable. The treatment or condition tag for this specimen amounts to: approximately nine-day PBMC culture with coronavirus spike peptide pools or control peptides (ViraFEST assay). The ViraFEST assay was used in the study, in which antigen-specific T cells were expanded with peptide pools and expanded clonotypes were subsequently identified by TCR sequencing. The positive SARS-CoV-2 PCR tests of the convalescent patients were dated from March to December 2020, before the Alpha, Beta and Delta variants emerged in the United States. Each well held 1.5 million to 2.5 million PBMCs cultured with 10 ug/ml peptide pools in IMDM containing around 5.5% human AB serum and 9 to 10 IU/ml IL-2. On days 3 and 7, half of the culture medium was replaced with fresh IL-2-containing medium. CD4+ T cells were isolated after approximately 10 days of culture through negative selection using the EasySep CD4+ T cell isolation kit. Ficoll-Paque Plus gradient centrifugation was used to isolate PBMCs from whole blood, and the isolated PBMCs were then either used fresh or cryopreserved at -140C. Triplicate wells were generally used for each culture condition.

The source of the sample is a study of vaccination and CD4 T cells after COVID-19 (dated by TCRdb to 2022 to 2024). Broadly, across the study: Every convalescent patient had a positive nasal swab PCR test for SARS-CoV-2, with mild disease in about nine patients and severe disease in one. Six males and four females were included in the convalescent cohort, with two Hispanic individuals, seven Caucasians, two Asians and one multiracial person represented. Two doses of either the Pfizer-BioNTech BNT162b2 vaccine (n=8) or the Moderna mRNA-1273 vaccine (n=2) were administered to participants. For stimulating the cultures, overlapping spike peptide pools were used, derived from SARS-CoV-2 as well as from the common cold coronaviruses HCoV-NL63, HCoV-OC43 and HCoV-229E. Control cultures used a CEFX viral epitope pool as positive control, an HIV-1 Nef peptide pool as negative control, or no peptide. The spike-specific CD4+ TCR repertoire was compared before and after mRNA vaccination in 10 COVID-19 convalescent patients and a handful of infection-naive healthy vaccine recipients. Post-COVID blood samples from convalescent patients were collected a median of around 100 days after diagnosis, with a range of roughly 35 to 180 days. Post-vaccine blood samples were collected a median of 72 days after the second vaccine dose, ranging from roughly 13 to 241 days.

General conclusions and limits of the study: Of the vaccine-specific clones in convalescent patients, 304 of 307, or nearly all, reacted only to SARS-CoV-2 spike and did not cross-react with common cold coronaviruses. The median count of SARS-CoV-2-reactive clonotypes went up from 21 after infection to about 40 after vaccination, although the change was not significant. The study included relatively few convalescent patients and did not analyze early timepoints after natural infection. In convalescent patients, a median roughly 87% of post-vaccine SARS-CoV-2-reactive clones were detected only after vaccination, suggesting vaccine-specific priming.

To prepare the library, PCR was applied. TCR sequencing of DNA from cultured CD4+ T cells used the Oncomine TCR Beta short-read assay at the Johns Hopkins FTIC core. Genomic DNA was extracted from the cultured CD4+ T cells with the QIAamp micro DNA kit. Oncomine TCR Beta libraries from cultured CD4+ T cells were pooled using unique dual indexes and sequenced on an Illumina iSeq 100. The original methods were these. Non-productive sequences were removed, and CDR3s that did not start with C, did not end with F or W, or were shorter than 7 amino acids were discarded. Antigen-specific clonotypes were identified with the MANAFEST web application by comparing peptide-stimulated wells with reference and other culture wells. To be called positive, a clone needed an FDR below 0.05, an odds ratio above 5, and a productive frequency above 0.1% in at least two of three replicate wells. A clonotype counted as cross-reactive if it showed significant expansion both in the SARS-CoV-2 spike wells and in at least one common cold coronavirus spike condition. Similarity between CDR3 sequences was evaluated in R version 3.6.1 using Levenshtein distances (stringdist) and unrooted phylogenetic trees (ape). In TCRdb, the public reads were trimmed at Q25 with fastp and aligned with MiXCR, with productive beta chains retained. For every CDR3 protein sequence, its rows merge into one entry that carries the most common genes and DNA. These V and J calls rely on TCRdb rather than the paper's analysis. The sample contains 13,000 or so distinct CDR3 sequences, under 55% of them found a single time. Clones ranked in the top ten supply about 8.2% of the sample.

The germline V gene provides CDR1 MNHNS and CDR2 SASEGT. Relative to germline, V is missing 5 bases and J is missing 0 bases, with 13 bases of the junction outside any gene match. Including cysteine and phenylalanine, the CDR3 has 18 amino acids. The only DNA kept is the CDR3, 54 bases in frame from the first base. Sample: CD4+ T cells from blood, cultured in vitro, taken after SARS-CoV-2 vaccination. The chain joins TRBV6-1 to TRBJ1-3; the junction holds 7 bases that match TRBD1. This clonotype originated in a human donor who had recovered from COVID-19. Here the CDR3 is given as CASSPTGAPGRSGNTIYF. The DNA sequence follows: TGTGCCAGCAGTCCAACAGGGGCTCCAGGCCGCTCTGGAAACACCATATATTTT.